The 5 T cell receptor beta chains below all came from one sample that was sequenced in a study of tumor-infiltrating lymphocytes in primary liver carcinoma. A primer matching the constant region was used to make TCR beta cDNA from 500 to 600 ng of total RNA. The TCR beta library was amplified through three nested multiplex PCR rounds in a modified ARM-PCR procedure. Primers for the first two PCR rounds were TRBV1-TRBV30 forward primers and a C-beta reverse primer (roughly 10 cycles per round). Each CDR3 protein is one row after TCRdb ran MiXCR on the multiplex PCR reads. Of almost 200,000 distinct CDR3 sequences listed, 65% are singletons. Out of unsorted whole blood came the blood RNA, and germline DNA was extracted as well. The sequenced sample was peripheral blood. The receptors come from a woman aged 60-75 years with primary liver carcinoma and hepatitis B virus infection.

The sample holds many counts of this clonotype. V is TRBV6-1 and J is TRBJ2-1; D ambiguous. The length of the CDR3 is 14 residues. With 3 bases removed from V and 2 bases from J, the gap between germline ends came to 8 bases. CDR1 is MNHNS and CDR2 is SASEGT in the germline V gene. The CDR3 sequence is CASSDQLAYNEQFF. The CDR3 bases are TGTGCCAGCAGTGACCAACTGGCCTACAATGAGCAGTTCTTC.

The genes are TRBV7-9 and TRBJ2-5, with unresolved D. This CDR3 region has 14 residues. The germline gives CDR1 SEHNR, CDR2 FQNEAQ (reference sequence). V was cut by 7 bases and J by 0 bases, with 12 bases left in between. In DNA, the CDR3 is TGTGCCAGCATCGACCTGGCGGACCAAGAGACCCAGTACTTC. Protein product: CASIDLADQETQYF.

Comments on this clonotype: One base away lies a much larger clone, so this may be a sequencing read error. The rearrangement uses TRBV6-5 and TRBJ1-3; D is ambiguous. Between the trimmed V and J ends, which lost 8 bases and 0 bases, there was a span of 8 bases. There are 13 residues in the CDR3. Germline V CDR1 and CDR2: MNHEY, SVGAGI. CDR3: CASRDCSGNTIYF. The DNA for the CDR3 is TGTGCCAGCCGCGACTGCTCTGGAAACACCATATATTTT.

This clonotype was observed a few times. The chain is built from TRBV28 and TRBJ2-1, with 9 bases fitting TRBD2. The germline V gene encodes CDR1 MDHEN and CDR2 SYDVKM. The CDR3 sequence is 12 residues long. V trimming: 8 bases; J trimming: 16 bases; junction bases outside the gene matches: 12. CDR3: CASGSGVAGVFF. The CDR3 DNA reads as TGTGCCAGCGGTAGCGGGGTAGCGGGAGTTTTCTTC. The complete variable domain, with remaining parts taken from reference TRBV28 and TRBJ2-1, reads DVKVTQSSRYLVKRTGEKVFLECVQDMDHENMFWYRQDPGLGLRLIYFSYDVKMKEKGDIPEGYSVSREKKERFSLILESASTNQTSMYLCASGSGVAGVFFGPGTRLTVL.

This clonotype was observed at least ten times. The CDR3 sequence: CSVGGRSDLAFF. For the CDR3, the DNA is TGCAGCGTCGGAGGGCGATCGGATCTGGCTTTCTTT. The chain couples TRBV29-1 to TRBJ1-1; D not resolved. Trimming took 6 bases from V and 11 from J, leaving 19 bases between them. In germline, CDR1 is SQVTM, CDR2 ANQGSEA. The CDR3 totals 12 residues.